The 15 T cell receptor beta chains given below trace back to one sample, sequenced in a study of beta chain features in type 1 diabetes. As every portion of the isolated RNA was reverse transcribed, the sequencing read expressed TCRB transcripts. The repertoire was sequenced with immunoSEQ multiplex PCR; TCRdb's copy has only in-frame clones and lacks some. The sample records 900,000 or so clones, 15% to 20% being singletons. Sequencing input: naive CD4+ T cells from blood. The receptors derive from a woman younger than 35 in good health.

This clone was seen more than once but under ten times. The chain employs TRBV7-8 and TRBJ2-3; D ambiguous. The germline V gene has CDR1 SGHVS and CDR2 FQNEAQ. The CDR3 covers 14 residues. Trimming left V 1 base short and J 6 bases short, with 11 bases between. DNA of the CDR3: TGTGCCAGCAGCTTAGGTGCTAACTGTGATACGCAGTATTTT. This sequence encodes CASSLGANCDTQYF.

V usage is TRBV4-3 and J usage is TRBJ2-6; no definite D call. CDR1 and CDR2 (germline): LGHNA, YSLEER. V was clipped by 4 bases and J by 2 bases, with 9 bases between them. This CDR3 region has 15 residues. The CDR3 loop reads CASSLLGTGANVLTF. DNA of the CDR3: TGCGCCAGCAGCCTCCTCGGTACTGGGGCCAACGTCCTGACTTTC.

The chain carries TRBV10-3 and TRBJ1-3, with 10 bases lining up with TRBD1. The CDR3 loop spans 17 amino acids. Germline lookup yields CDR1 ENHRY and CDR2 SYGVKD. J lost 5 bases, V lost 8 bases, and 15 bases had no gene match. As DNA, the CDR3 is TGTGCCATCGGGGGACAGGGGACCGGCTCCGCACGAAACACCATATATTTT. Amino acids: CAIGGQGTGSARNTIYF.

This clone was found a few times. The V call is TRBV27, the J call TRBJ2-4; D is uncertain. The germline CDR1 and CDR2 sequences are MNHEY and SMNVEV (reference sequence). V was trimmed by 5 bases and J by 6 bases, leaving 8 bases between them. The CDR3 runs to 12 residues. The DNA for the CDR3 is TGTGCCAGCAGTGACCCGGGAAACATTCAGTACTTC. It encodes CASSDPGNIQYF.

This clone has more than one count but fewer than ten. Other DNA sequences in this sample translate to the same CDR3. The chain joins TRBV28 to TRBJ2-6; no clear D. Germline lookup yields CDR1 MDHEN and CDR2 SYDVKM. The CDR3 covers 14 residues. V was cut by 3 bases and J by 1 base, with 4 bases left in between. CDR3 nucleotides: TGTGCCAGCAGTTTTGTTTCTGGGGCCAACGTCCTGACTTTC. Its translation is CASSFVSGANVLTF.

This clone was observed at least ten times. V and J are TRBV19 and TRBJ2-4; D assignment may be TRBD1 or TRBD2 (5 bases each). The V gene's germline CDR1 is LNHDA and CDR2 SQIVND (reference sequence). The CDR3 extends over 11 amino acids. Between the trimmed V and J ends, which lost 2 bases and 11 bases, there was a span of 7 bases. The CDR3 sequence is CASSIRDVQYF. CDR3 in DNA: TGTGCCAGTAGTATAAGGGACGTTCAGTACTTC.

In this sample, this clone turned up a few times. The chain combines TRBV27 with TRBJ2-5; the match to TRBD1 covers 10 bases. Germline-derived CDR1 and CDR2 are MNHEY and SMNVEV (reference sequence). The junction had 12 bases not matched to a gene; V was cut back by 6 bases and J by 11 bases. The CDR3 extends over 14 amino acids. The CDR3 DNA reads TGTGCCAGCAGGAAAGGGACAGGGGAGCGGGAGCAGTACTTC. It specifies CASRKGTGEREQYF.

J is TRBJ2-3 and V is TRBV7-9; D may be TRBD2 (5 bases). CDR3 size: 15 residues. The V and J ends lost 1 base and 5 bases respectively, with 13 bases between them. Germline assignment: CDR1 SEHNR and CDR2 FQNEAQ (reference sequence). The DNA for the CDR3 is TGTGCCAGCAGCTTAGTTCCTCACGCGGGAGATACGCAGTATTTT. It codes for CASSLVPHAGDTQYF.

This clone was picked up a small number of times. The CDR3 coding sequence is TGCGCCAGCAAGCGTCTTCGGTCTAGCGGGGCAGACACCGGGGAGCTGTTTTTT. Translation gives CASKRLRSSGADTGELFF. The rearrangement links TRBV23-1 to TRBJ2-2; 9 nucleotides agree with TRBD2. TRBV23-1 is placed among ORFs of uncertain function. CDR3 length: 18 residues. With V trimmed by 7 bases and J by 3 bases, 15 bases remained unmatched.

This clone has a handful of counts. The CDR3 here is CAIRPNRDRANEQFF. The CDR3 bases are TGTGCCATCAGGCCCAACCGGGACAGGGCCAATGAGCAGTTCTTC. The rearrangement joins TRBV10-3 to TRBJ2-1, with 9 bases matching TRBD1. The ends lost 6 bases at V and 6 bases at J; junction bases unmatched: 9. The CDR3 is made up of 15 amino acids. Germline CDR1 is ENHRY and CDR2 is SYGVKD.

This chain uses TRBV5-1 with TRBJ1-2; D gene uncertain. The CDR3 sequence is 12 residues long. In germline, CDR1 is SGHRS, CDR2 YFSETQ. Between the trimmed V and J ends, which lost 9 bases and 3 bases, there was a span of 12 bases. The CDR3 spells CANRRQHYGYTF. The CDR3, as DNA: TGCGCCAACCGTCGGCAGCACTATGGCTACACCTTC.

The J gene is TRBJ2-2, the V gene TRBV5-1; 11 positions match TRBD1. Germline V gives CDR1 SGHRS, CDR2 YFSETQ. With 4 bases clipped from V and 0 bases from J, the junction kept 2 bases outside the gene matches. The CDR3 loop spans 16 amino acids. The CDR3 region has the DNA TGCGCCAGCAGCCGGACAGGGGGCGCGAACACCGGGGAGCTGTTTTTT. Protein product: CASSRTGGANTGELFF.

This clone was seen more than once but under ten times. The CDR3 DNA reads TGTGCCAGCAGGTCACCCGGGGGGAGGTCCTACGAGCAGTACTTC. Translation: CASRSPGGRSYEQYF. The chain recombines TRBV11-2 with TRBJ2-7, with 7 positions matching TRBD2. Looked up from germline, CDR1 is SGHAT and CDR2 is FQNNGV. The CDR3 is 15 amino acids. V was pared by 6 bases and J by 1 base, with 9 bases of the junction left unmatched.

This clone occurred a few times. V gene TRBV7-2 combines with J gene TRBJ1-1; possibly TRBD1 for D (6 bases). Germline CDR1 and CDR2: SGHTA and FQGNSA. Trimming took 1 base from V and 0 from J, leaving 9 bases between them. This CDR3 is built from 15 residues. The chain's CDR3 is CASSLGRGMNTEAFF. In nucleotides, the CDR3 is TGTGCCAGCAGCTTAGGCAGGGGCATGAACACTGAAGCTTTCTTT.

The rearrangement links TRBV7-9 to TRBJ2-5, with unresolved D. CDR1 and CDR2 (germline): SEHNR, FQNEAQ (reference sequence). The CDR3 extends over 13 amino acids. Trimming left V 1 base short and J 13 bases short, with 16 bases between. In nucleotides, the CDR3 is TGTGCCAGCAGCTTAGGTCCCTCAACCTTCAGGTACTTC. Its protein is CASSLGPSTFRYF.